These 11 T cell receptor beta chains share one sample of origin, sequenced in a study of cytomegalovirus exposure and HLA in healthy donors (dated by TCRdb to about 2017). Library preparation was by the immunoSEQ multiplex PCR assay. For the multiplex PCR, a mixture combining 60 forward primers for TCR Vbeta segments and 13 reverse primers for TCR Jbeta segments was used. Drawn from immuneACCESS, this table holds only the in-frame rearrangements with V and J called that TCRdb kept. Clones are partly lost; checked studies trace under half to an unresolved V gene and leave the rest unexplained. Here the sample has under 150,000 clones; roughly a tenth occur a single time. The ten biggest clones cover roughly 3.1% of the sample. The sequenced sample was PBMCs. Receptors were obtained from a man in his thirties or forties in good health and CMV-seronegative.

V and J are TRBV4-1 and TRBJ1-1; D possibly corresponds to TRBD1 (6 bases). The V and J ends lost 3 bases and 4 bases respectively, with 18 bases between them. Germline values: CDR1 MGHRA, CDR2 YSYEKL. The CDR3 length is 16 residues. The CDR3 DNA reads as TGCGCCAGCAGCCACACTAACAGGGTTTCGATCACTGAAGCTTTCTTT. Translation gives CASSHTNRVSITEAFF.

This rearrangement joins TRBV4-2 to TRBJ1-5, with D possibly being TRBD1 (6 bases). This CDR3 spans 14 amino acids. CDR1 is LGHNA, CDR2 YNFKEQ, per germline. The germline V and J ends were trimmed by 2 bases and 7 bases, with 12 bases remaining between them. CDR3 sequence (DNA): TGTGCCAGCAGCCAATCGGGGGGCGCGCAGCCCCAGCATTTT. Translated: CASSQSGGAQPQHF.

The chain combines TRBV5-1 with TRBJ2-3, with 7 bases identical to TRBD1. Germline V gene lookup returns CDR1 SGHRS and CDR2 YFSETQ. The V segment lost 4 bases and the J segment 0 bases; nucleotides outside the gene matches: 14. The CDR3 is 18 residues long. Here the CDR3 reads CASSRLHPTGPSTDTQYF. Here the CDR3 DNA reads TGCGCCAGCAGCAGGCTCCACCCGACAGGGCCTAGCACAGATACGCAGTATTTT. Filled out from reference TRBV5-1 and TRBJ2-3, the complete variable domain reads KAGVTQTPRYLIKTRGQQVTLSCSPISGHRSVSWYQQTPGQGLQFLFEYFSETQRNKGNFPGRFSGRQFSNSRSEMNVSTLELGDSALYLCASSRLHPTGPSTDTQYFGPGTRLTVL.

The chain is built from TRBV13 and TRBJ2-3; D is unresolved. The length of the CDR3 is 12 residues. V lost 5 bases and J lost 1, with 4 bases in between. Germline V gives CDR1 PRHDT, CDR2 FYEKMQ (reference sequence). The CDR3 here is CASSLRTDTQYF. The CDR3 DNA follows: TGTGCCAGCAGCCTCCGCACAGATACGCAGTATTTT.

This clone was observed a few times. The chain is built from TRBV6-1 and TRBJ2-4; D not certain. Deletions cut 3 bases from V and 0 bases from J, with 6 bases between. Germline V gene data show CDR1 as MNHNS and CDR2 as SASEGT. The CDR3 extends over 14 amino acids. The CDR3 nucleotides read TGTGCCAGCAGTGACCCACTAGCCAAAAACATTCAGTACTTC. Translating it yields CASSDPLAKNIQYF.

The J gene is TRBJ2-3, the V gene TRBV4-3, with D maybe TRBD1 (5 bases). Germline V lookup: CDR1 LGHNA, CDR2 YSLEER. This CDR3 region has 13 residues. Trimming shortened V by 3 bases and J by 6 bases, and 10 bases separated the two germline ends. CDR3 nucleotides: TGCGCCAGCAGCCAGAAGGGGTGGGATACGCAGTATTTT. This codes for CASSQKGWDTQYF.

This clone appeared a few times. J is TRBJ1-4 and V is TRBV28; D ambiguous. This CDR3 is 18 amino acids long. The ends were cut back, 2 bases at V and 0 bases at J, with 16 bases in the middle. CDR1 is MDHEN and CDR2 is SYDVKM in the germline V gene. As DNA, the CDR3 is TGTGCCAGCAGTTTACCCCCGGGGAGTACTGCAACTAATGAAAAACTGTTTTTT. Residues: CASSLPPGSTATNEKLFF. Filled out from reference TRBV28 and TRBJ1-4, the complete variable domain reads DVKVTQSSRYLVKRTGEKVFLECVQDMDHENMFWYRQDPGLGLRLIYFSYDVKMKEKGDIPEGYSVSREKKERFSLILESASTNQTSMYLCASSLPPGSTATNEKLFFGSGTQLSVL.

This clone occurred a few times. In nucleotides, the CDR3 is TGTGCCAGCAGGCTCGGGACACAGAACACCGGGGAGCTGTTTTTT. Translated, it gives CASRLGTQNTGELFF. The V and J genes are TRBV2 and TRBJ2-2, with a possible D match to TRBD1 (6 bases). Germline CDR1 is SNHLY and CDR2 is FYNNEI. The CDR3 is 15 residues long. V lost 6 bases and J lost 1, with 12 bases in between.

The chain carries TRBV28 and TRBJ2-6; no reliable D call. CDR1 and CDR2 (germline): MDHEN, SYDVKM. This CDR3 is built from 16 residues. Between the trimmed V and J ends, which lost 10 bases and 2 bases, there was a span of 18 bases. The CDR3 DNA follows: TGTGCCATCCCAGCCAGGCTCGAAACTGGGGCCAACGTCCTGACTTTC. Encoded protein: CAIPARLETGANVLTF.

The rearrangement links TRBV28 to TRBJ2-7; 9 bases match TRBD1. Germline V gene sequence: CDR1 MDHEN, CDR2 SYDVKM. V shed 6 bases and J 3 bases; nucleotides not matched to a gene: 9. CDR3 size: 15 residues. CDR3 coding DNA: TGTGCCAGCAGCGGACTCGGGACAGGGAACTACGAGCAGTACTTC. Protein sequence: CASSGLGTGNYEQYF.

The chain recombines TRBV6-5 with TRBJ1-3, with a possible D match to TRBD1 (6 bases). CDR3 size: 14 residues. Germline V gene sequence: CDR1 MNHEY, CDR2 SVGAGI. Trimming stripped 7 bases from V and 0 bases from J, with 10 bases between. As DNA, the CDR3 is TGTGCCAGCACCCCGGACAGCTCTGGAAACACCATATATTTT. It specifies CASTPDSSGNTIYF.